This T cell receptor (beta chain) was observed in a study of shared T cell receptors in the human thymus. Germline CDR1 SGHTA, CDR2 FQGNSA. The CDR3 spans 16 residues. V was shortened by 1 base and J by 3 bases, with 16 bases between the two germline ends. Method: immunoSEQ multiplex PCR; TCRdb's copy keeps in-frame clones and lacks some. This sample yields 600,000 to 900,000 clones, of which 80% to 90% are seen a single time; about 0.011% belongs to the top ten. This sample also appeared in a second study, on human thymus T cells. That report notes: Donors were healthy Finnish babies undergoing corrective operations for congenital heart defects. It was from resections taken during corrective heart surgery that the thymus tissue came. Usage of V and J genes appeared biased in thymic and blood repertoires. A high degree of thymic repertoire overlap among unrelated individuals was reported in related research.

Specimen: thymocytes. The clonotype originates from a girl less than two years old with a congenital heart defect. The chain carries TRBV7-2 and TRBJ2-7; a possible D gene is TRBD1 (5 bases). The CDR3 DNA sequence: TGTGCCAGCAGCTTAGTATGGGGCAGCCCACACTACGAGCAGTACTTC. The encoded protein is CASSLVWGSPHYEQYF.